A selection of T cell receptor beta chains follows, all from one sample in a study of CXCR3-negative and CXCR3-positive naive CD8 T cells. TCRdb re-called the 5' RACE reads and catalogs CDR3 proteins one per entry, DNA excluded. This sample's table has more than 40,000 distinct CDR3 sequences. Specimen: naive CXCR3- CD8+ T cells from blood. The receptors stem from a human donor in good health. Some clones in this sample may be carry-over from other donors' samples. Both conserved end residues are part of each CDR3.

v_call	j_call	cdr3_aa
TRBV12-3/TRBV12-4	TRBJ1-6	CASGSGGGTGSYNSPLHF
TRBV29-1	TRBJ2-3	CSVEGIERGQVDTQYF
TRBV12-3/TRBV12-4	TRBJ1-5	CDSMEGRTLDQPQHF
TRBV23-1	TRBJ2-5	CASSLGDTNYGETQYF
TRBV11-3	TRBJ1-1	CASSPYRGSTEAFF
TRBV29-1	TRBJ1-1	CSVNPGTVNTEAFF
TRBV9	TRBJ2-2	CASSATDTTGELFF
TRBV28	TRBJ2-1	CASTAPGNEQFF
TRBV7-2	TRBJ1-1	CASSFSSYTEAFF
TRBV7-8	TRBJ2-2	CASKLGVGELFF